This TCR beta chain is drawn from a study of shared clonotypes between healthy human individuals. Study-level points and caveats: When compared with the clonotypes that were shared by all four sorted-subset donors, the non-shared clonotypes turned out to have lower generation probabilities. The rarefaction results pointed to incomplete sorted-subset sequencing despite large depth.

Libraries were prepared by immunoSEQ multiplex PCR; TCRdb keeps only in-frame clonotypes and omits some of them. The data show under 1,100,000 clones, around 74% seen once. CDR1 is KGHSH and CDR2 is LQKENI in the germline V gene. Trimming left V 6 bases short and J 5 bases short, with 11 bases between. This CDR3 has 12 amino acids. On this clone: Its antigen is not known.

Sequencing was done on a sample of memory CD4+ T cells sorted from blood. The subset was: CD45RA-negative fraction. The chain employs TRBV18 and TRBJ2-7; TRBD1 or TRBD2 may be the D gene (5 bases each). The receptor's source is a man aged 18-30 years in good health. The CDR3 here is CASSPVGDEQYF. The CDR3, as DNA: TGTGCCAGCTCCCCGGTGGGGGACGAGCAGTACTTC.